This T cell receptor (beta chain) was obtained from a study of cytomegalovirus exposure and HLA in healthy donors. Whole-study context: HLA-typed donors were the source of approximately 85 million unique TCRs held in an early data release.

The CDR3 contains 15 residues. The V gene lost 5 bases and the J gene lost 2 bases, with 12 bases spanning the gap. Germline values: CDR1 LNHDA, CDR2 SQIVND (reference sequence). Study results and caveats: Per a later analysis, 15,000 to 20,000 TCR beta sequences showed association with HLA alleles at 0.05 false discovery rate. Analyzed later, most CMV-associated TCR beta chains appeared HLA-restricted. What TCR beta sequences reportedly achieved was accurate prediction of HLA-A and HLA-B alleles in most subjects.

Note on this clone: What it binds is not known.

The PCR employed 60 Vbeta primers together with 13 Jbeta primers. Sequencing used immunoSEQ multiplex PCR; TCRdb keeps in-frame clones, though not all of them. The sample records over 130,000 clones, 75% to 80% being singletons. The chain is built from TRBV19 and TRBJ1-4; a weak D match, TRBD1 (6 bases). The sequence derives from a woman between 35 and 50 years old in good health and CMV-seropositive. Sequenced material: PBMCs. CDR3 nucleotide sequence: TGTGCCAGTAGTCAGGCAGGGGCTACTAATGAAAAACTGTTTTTT. Protein: CASSQAGATNEKLFF. Variable domain in full (rest from reference TRBV19 and TRBJ1-4): DGGITQSPKYLFRKEGQNVTLSCEQNLNHDAMYWYRQDPGQGLRLIYYSQIVNDFQKGDIAEGYSVSREKKESFPLTVTSAQKNPTAFYLCASSQAGATNEKLFFGSGTQLSVL.